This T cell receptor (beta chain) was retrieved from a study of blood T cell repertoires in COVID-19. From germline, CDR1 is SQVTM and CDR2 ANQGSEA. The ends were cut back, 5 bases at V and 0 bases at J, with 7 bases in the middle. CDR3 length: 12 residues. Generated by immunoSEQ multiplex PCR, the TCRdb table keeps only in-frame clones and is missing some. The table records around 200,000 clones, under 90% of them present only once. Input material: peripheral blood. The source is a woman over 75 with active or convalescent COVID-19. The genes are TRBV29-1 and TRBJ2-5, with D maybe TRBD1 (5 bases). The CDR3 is CSVRQHQETQYF. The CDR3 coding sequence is TGCAGCGTTCGACAGCACCAAGAGACCCAGTACTTC.